One sample yielded the 29 T cell receptor beta chains listed below, sequenced in a study of CD8 T cells in ankylosing spondylitis. TCRdb independently ran MiXCR on the 5' RACE reads; one entry per CDR3 protein. This table has approximately 220,000 distinct CDR3 sequences, around 24% appearing once. The source material was blood, either unsorted or a sorted T cell fraction (not recorded which). These receptors all stem from a male donor with ankylosing spondylitis or in good health (not recorded which).

This sequence joins TRBV27 and TRBJ2-2; 7 bases agree with TRBD1. The germline V gene encodes CDR1 MNHEY and CDR2 SMNVEV (reference sequence). V gave up 7 bases and J gave up 4 bases; unmatched junction bases: 9. The CDR3 has 15 amino acids. The CDR3, as DNA: TGTGCCAGCACGAGACAGGGCCCTTCCACCGGGGAGCTGTTTTTT. This sequence encodes CASTRQGPSTGELFF.

About this clonotype: With a much larger clone just one base away, this may be a read error. The chain recombines TRBV3-1 with TRBJ1-1; the D is unclear. The CDR3 covers 14 residues. Looked up from germline, CDR1 is LGHDT and CDR2 is YNNKEL (reference sequence). CDR3 residues: CASSQDIQNTDAFF. CDR3 coding DNA: TGTGCCAGCAGCCAAGATATACAGAACACTGACGCTTTCTTT. Supplemented by reference TRBV3-1 and TRBJ1-1, the full variable domain reads DTAVSQTPKYLVTQMGNDKSIKCEQNLGHDTMYWYKQDSKKFLKIMFSYNNKELIINETVPNRFSPKSPDKAHLNLHINSLELGDSAVYFCASSQDIQNTDAFFGQGTRLTVV.

This clonotype was observed at least ten times. This rearrangement joins TRBV5-1 to TRBJ2-1; tentatively, D is TRBD2 (5 bases). The V gene's germline CDR1 is SGHRS and CDR2 YFSETQ. The CDR3 contains 17 residues. V dropped 1 base and J dropped 0 bases, with 14 bases sitting between them. This CDR3 reads CASSLLGTGSSYNEQFF. DNA of the CDR3: TGCGCCAGCAGCTTGCTTGGCACGGGGAGCTCCTACAATGAGCAGTTCTTC.

This clonotype was observed many times. The chain joins TRBV6-5 to TRBJ2-1; TRBD1 is a possible D gene (5 bases). V was clipped by 2 bases and J by 0 bases, with 8 bases between them. CDR3 length: 15 amino acids. Per the germline V gene, CDR1 is MNHEY and CDR2 is SVGAGI. The CDR3, as DNA: TGTGCCAGCAGTTACGGGCAGGGCTCCTACAATGAGCAGTTCTTC. This translates into CASSYGQGSYNEQFF.

The rearrangement uses TRBV23-1 and TRBJ2-7; perhaps TRBD2 as D (6 bases). TRBV23-1 belongs to the ORF category, with a function that is uncertain. This CDR3 is built from 12 residues. Trimming removed 10 bases from V and 0 bases from J, with 10 bases in between. DNA of the CDR3: TGCGCCACCGGGACTGACTCCTACGAGCAGTACTTC. The encoded protein is CATGTDSYEQYF.

A remark on this clonotype: Since a much larger clone is just one base distant, this may be a read error. The J gene is TRBJ2-7, the V gene TRBV5-1; D is undetermined. CDR1 and CDR2 (germline): SGHRS, YFSETQ. The CDR3 sequence is 13 residues long. With 2 bases removed from V and 6 bases from J, the gap between germline ends came to 12 bases. The CDR3 DNA reads TGCGCCAGCAGCTTCTGGACGGGCCCCGAGCAGTACTTC. Translating gives CASSFWTGPEQYF. The variable domain in full, completed from reference TRBV5-1 and TRBJ2-7, reads KAGVTQTPRYLIKTRGQQVTLSCSPISGHRSVSWYQQTPGQGLQFLFEYFSETQRNKGNFPGRFSGRQFSNSRSEMNVSTLELGDSALYLCASSFWTGPEQYFGPGTRLTVT.

This clonotype was counted many times. The J gene is TRBJ2-7, the V gene TRBV20-1; TRBD1 might be the D (6 bases). V lost 1 base, J lost 4 bases, and 17 bases lay in between. The CDR3 totals 15 residues. The germline V gene encodes CDR1 DFQATT and CDR2 SNEGSKA (reference sequence). CDR3 sequence reads: CSARGQTGNSYEQYF. CDR3 DNA: TGCAGTGCTAGAGGGCAGACAGGAAATAGTTACGAGCAGTACTTC.

The V gene is TRBV6-2 or TRBV6-3, the J gene TRBJ2-7; no firm D call. Per the germline V gene, CDR1 is MNHEY and CDR2 is SVGEGT. V was trimmed by 0 bases and J by 3 bases, leaving 9 bases between them. The CDR3 contains 14 residues. The CDR3 sequence is CASSYSNKYYEQYF. Here the CDR3 DNA reads TGTGCCAGCAGTTACTCGAACAAGTACTACGAGCAGTACTTC.

This clonotype was observed a few times. The V and J genes are TRBV6-2 or TRBV6-3 and TRBJ2-5; D is possibly TRBD2 (5 bases). This CDR3 comprises 12 residues. From germline, CDR1 is MNHEY and CDR2 SVGEGT. Deletions cut 8 bases from V and 6 bases from J, with 13 bases between. The CDR3 DNA sequence: TGTGCCAGCGGGAGCTGGGAACAGACCCAGTACTTC. It specifies CASGSWEQTQYF.

This clonotype has at least ten counts. The chain joins TRBV12-3 or TRBV12-4 to TRBJ2-6; TRBD2 matches at 8 bases. The CDR3 length is 13 residues. V lost 4 bases and J lost 15; bases outside the gene matches: 8. The CDR3 DNA sequence: TGTGCCAGCAGTTCCGGGGGGGTCTACGCCCTGACTTTC. This translates into CASSSGGVYALTF.

This clonotype was seen repeatedly, ten times or more. V and J are TRBV7-3 and TRBJ1-5, with a possible D match to TRBD1 (5 bases). V gave up 5 bases and J gave up 0 bases, with 23 bases separating them. Germline V lookup: CDR1 SGHTA, CDR2 FQGTGA. The CDR3 is 19 residues long. The CDR3 reads CASSPPGVRGLYSNQPQHF. CDR3 nucleotide sequence: TGTGCCAGCAGCCCCCCAGGAGTAAGGGGCCTCTATAGCAATCAGCCCCAGCATTTT.

This clonotype was found many times. The rearrangement uses TRBV9 and TRBJ2-3; TRBD1 is a possible D gene (5 bases). Per the germline V gene, CDR1 is SGDLS and CDR2 is YYNGEE. The CDR3 runs to 15 residues. The V and J ends lost 3 bases and 2 bases respectively, with 13 bases between them. DNA for the CDR3: TGTGCCAGCAGCGCCCTAGGGGCACCCACAGATACGCAGTATTTT. Protein: CASSALGAPTDTQYF.

The J gene is TRBJ2-2, the V gene TRBV15; 10 bases are shared with TRBD1. The germline gives CDR1 LNHNV, CDR2 YYDKDF (reference sequence). V shed 1 base, J shed 6 bases, and the junction held 8 bases outside the gene matches. CDR3 length: 17 residues. The CDR3 sequence: CATSRGRGQGTAGELFF. The CDR3 region has the DNA TGTGCCACCAGCAGAGGGCGGGGACAGGGGACGGCCGGGGAGCTGTTTTTT.

The sample holds many counts of this clonotype. The chain has TRBV7-9 and TRBJ1-3; D possibly corresponds to TRBD1 (5 bases). Per the germline V gene, CDR1 is SEHNR and CDR2 is FQNEAQ (reference sequence). The V end lost 10 bases, the J end lost 2 bases, and 21 bases lay between the germline ends. The CDR3 is made up of 16 amino acids. CDR3 nucleotides: TGTGCCACCCGAGGTGTAGACAGCGAGCCTGGAAACACCATATATTTT. Its translation is CATRGVDSEPGNTIYF.

This chain joins TRBV20-1 and TRBJ2-7; no clear D gene. Per the germline V gene, CDR1 is DFQATT and CDR2 is SNEGSKA (reference sequence). CDR3 size: 12 residues. Trimming cost V 1 base and J 3 bases, with 7 bases left between them. DNA of the CDR3: TGCAGTGCTAGAGGACAAGTCTACGAGCAGTACTTC. This codes for CSARGQVYEQYF.

This clonotype was counted at least ten times. The chain combines TRBV9 with TRBJ2-2, with D tentatively TRBD1 or TRBD2 (6 bases each). Germline lookup yields CDR1 SGDLS and CDR2 YYNGEE. V was cut by 0 bases and J by 6 bases, with 12 bases left in between. The CDR3 spans 15 residues. The CDR3 DNA is TGTGCCAGCAGCGTAGAACAGGGAGGATCCGGGGAGCTGTTTTTT. Residues: CASSVEQGGSGELFF. Drawing the rest from reference TRBV9 and TRBJ2-2, the complete variable domain is DSGVTQTPKHLITATGQRVTLRCSPRSGDLSVYWYQQSLDQGLQFLIQYYNGEERAKGNILERFSAQQFPDLHSELNLSSLELGDSALYFCASSVEQGGSGELFFGEGSRLTVL.

This rearrangement joins TRBV7-2 to TRBJ2-5; the D gene is possibly TRBD1 (5 bases). This CDR3 is 14 amino acids long. Germline CDR1 and CDR2: SGHTA and FQGNSA. Trimming took 2 bases from V and 4 from J, leaving 11 bases between them. The CDR3 spells CASSLYWGGETQYF. CDR3 nucleotides: TGTGCCAGCAGCTTATACTGGGGCGGAGAGACCCAGTACTTC.

This clonotype was seen ten or more times. This chain links TRBV5-1 with TRBJ1-2; TRBD1 agrees at 8 bases. V lost 0 bases to trimming and J lost 4 bases; unmatched junction nucleotides: 2. This CDR3 has 14 amino acids. From germline, CDR1 is SGHRS and CDR2 YFSETQ. The CDR3 DNA is TGCGCCAGCAGCTTGGAGGGACAGGCCTATGGCTACACCTTC. Translating gives CASSLEGQAYGYTF.

This clonotype has at least ten counts. One end of the junction is discordant with germline, which a read error may explain. CDR3 DNA sequence: TGTGCTAGCAGCTTAGCGGGACAGGGTGAGCAGTACTTC. Its translation is CASSLAGQGEQYF. The V call is TRBV7-7, the J call TRBJ2-7, with D possibly TRBD1 on 9 matching bases. The CDR3 sequence is 13 residues long. Germline V gene sequence: CDR1 SSHAT, CDR2 FNYEAQ (reference sequence).

V is TRBV4-1 and J is TRBJ2-3; TRBD2 agrees at 14 bases. The ends lost 4 bases at V and 6 bases at J; junction bases unmatched: 3. In germline, CDR1 is MGHRA, CDR2 YSYEKL. CDR3 size: 15 residues. The CDR3 DNA follows: TGCGCCAGCAGCCGCGGGACTAGCGGGAGTGATACGCAGTATTTT. Translating it yields CASSRGTSGSDTQYF.

Only a few counts were recorded for this clonotype. This rearrangement joins TRBV20-1 to TRBJ2-7, with D possibly matching TRBD2 (6 bases). V was clipped by 5 bases and J by 2 bases, with 13 bases between them. Germline CDR1 is DFQATT and CDR2 is SNEGSKA (reference sequence). The CDR3 extends over 13 amino acids. The DNA for the CDR3 is TGCAGTGCTGCCGGGACTCAACCCTACGAGCAGTACTTC. Protein: CSAAGTQPYEQYF.

There are many counts of this clonotype. The CDR3 DNA reads TGTGCCAGCAGGGAGCGAGGACAGAAGAACACTGAAGCTTTCTTT. The encoded protein is CASRERGQKNTEAFF. V usage is TRBV3-1 and J usage is TRBJ1-1, with a tentative D call TRBD1 (6 bases). From germline, CDR1 is LGHDT and CDR2 YNNKEL (reference sequence). This CDR3 has 15 amino acids. V lost 6 bases, J lost 1 base, and 15 bases lay in between.

In this sample, this clonotype turned up many times. The chain combines TRBV29-1 with TRBJ2-2; 8 nucleotides line up with TRBD2. This CDR3 spans 15 amino acids. V lost 7 bases to trimming and J lost 6 bases; unmatched junction nucleotides: 13. CDR1 and CDR2 from the germline V gene are SQVTM and ANQGSEA. DNA for the CDR3: TGCAGCGGGAGTATCAGCGGGAGTACGCCCGGGGAGCTGTTTTTT. Translating gives CSGSISGSTPGELFF.

This clonotype was recorded a few times. The chain employs TRBV10-3 and TRBJ2-7; weak D call: TRBD2 (6 bases). The CDR3 is made up of 15 amino acids. Germline loops: CDR1 ENHRY, CDR2 SYGVKD. Between the trimmed V and J ends, which lost 7 bases and 2 bases, there was a span of 18 bases. CDR3 sequence reads: CAIKPRDSGTYEQYF. CDR3 DNA: TGTGCCATCAAGCCCCGGGACTCCGGGACCTACGAGCAGTACTTC.

This clonotype was counted between two and nine times. The gene calls are TRBV3-1 and TRBJ2-1; D might be TRBD1 or TRBD2, each matching 5 bases. The V and J ends lost 8 bases and 4 bases respectively, with 15 bases between them. The CDR3 loop spans 14 amino acids. Germline V gene lookup returns CDR1 LGHDT and CDR2 YNNKEL (reference sequence). The CDR3 is CASSPRDGYNEQFF. The CDR3 bases are TGTGCCAGCTCCCCCCGGGACGGATACAATGAGCAGTTCTTC.

This clonotype was recorded at least ten times. This chain joins TRBV20-1 and TRBJ2-4; 10 bases match TRBD1. From germline, CDR1 is DFQATT and CDR2 SNEGSKA (reference sequence). This CDR3 has 16 residues. Losses at the gene ends were 4 bases for V and 3 bases for J; bases not matched to a gene: 9. The CDR3 loop reads CSATNDRGRVKNIQYF. CDR3 in DNA: TGCAGTGCTACCAACGACAGGGGGCGAGTCAAAAACATTCAGTACTTC.

This clonotype was found many times. This chain joins TRBV5-1 and TRBJ2-7, with a weak D call TRBD2 (6 bases). Trimming shortened V by 4 bases and J by 6 bases, and 14 bases separated the two germline ends. The CDR3 has 13 amino acids. Germline V gene lookup returns CDR1 SGHRS and CDR2 YFSETQ. CDR3 DNA: TGCGCCAGCAGCCGGGTGGGGGAGGTCGAGCAGTACTTC. This codes for CASSRVGEVEQYF. Variable domain in full (rest from reference TRBV5-1 and TRBJ2-7): KAGVTQTPRYLIKTRGQQVTLSCSPISGHRSVSWYQQTPGQGLQFLFEYFSETQRNKGNFPGRFSGRQFSNSRSEMNVSTLELGDSALYLCASSRVGEVEQYFGPGTRLTVT.

V is TRBV7-6 and J is TRBJ2-3, with D perhaps matching TRBD2 (6 bases). Germline V lookup: CDR1 SGHVS, CDR2 FNYEAQ. Trimming stripped 1 base from V and 6 bases from J, with 17 bases between. The CDR3 has 16 amino acids. CDR3 DNA sequence: TGTGCCAGCAGCTTAGTGGGGTGGGAGGATGGCGATACGCAGTATTTT. This encodes CASSLVGWEDGDTQYF.

This clonotype was observed a few times. The gene calls are TRBV6-2 or TRBV6-3 and TRBJ2-7, with 9 bases lining up with TRBD2. Germline lookup yields CDR1 MNHEY and CDR2 SVGEGT. V dropped 6 bases and J dropped 3; count of bases not matched to a gene: 9. This CDR3 is 15 amino acids long. The CDR3 here is CASSPPAGGIYEQYF. The CDR3 DNA sequence: TGTGCCAGCAGCCCCCCGGCGGGAGGGATCTACGAGCAGTACTTC.